These 11 T cell receptor beta chains were sequenced from one sample in a study of blood T cell repertoires in COVID-19. Profiled with immunoSEQ multiplex PCR; TCRdb holds only in-frame clones, not every one. The profile shows 55,000 to 75,000 clones, approximately 82% of them singletons. The sample taken for sequencing was peripheral blood. These receptors all come from a man older than 75 with active COVID-19.

The genes are TRBV19 and TRBJ1-5; 9 nucleotides line up with TRBD1. Germline CDR1 reads LNHDA; CDR2 reads SQIVND (reference sequence). The CDR3 is 14 amino acids. The ends lost 6 bases at V and 4 bases at J; junction bases unmatched: 4. CDR3 amino acids: CASRGQGGNQPQHF. Written as DNA, the CDR3 is TGTGCCAGTAGGGGACAGGGTGGAAATCAGCCCCAGCATTTT.

The rearrangement uses TRBV7-2 and TRBJ2-3; 7 nucleotides align to TRBD2. Per germline, CDR1 SGHTA and CDR2 FQGNSA. There are 14 residues in the CDR3. V lost 4 bases to trimming and J lost 2 bases; unmatched junction nucleotides: 3. CDR3 sequence (DNA): TGTGCCAGCAGCTGGGGACTACTCACAGATACGCAGTATTTT. Amino acids: CASSWGLLTDTQYF.

For the CDR3, the DNA is TGTGCCAGCAGCCAAGATAATCTACCCCTCCACTTT. Its protein is CASSQDNLPLHF. This chain links TRBV4-2 with TRBJ1-6; D unclear. V gave up 0 bases and J gave up 12 bases, with 6 bases separating them. The CDR3 is 12 amino acids. Germline V CDR1 and CDR2: LGHNA, YNFKEQ.

This clone was picked up one time. The chain combines TRBV14 with TRBJ2-1; tentative D call: TRBD2 (6 bases). Deletions cut 0 bases from V and 10 bases from J, with 16 bases between. The germline V gene encodes CDR1 SGHDN and CDR2 FVKESK. The CDR3 loop spans 15 amino acids. The CDR3 here is CASSQEEEGRGEQFF. In nucleotides, the CDR3 is TGTGCCAGCAGCCAAGAAGAGGAGGGCCGCGGGGAGCAGTTCTTC.

V usage is TRBV7-3 and J usage is TRBJ2-7; a possible D gene is TRBD2 (5 bases). Germline CDR1 and CDR2: SGHTA and FQGTGA. The CDR3 runs to 13 residues. Trimming shortened V by 2 bases and J by 5 bases, and 10 bases separated the two germline ends. Here the CDR3 reads CASSLSRVDEQYF. CDR3 DNA: TGTGCCAGCAGCTTATCGAGGGTCGACGAGCAGTACTTC.

The chain is built from TRBV7-2 and TRBJ1-2; perhaps TRBD1 as D (6 bases). The CDR3 consists of 14 residues. Trimming cost V 1 base and J 5 bases, with 11 bases left between them. Germline CDR1 SGHTA, CDR2 FQGNSA. The CDR3: CASSLDRAWYGYTF. As DNA, the CDR3 is TGTGCCAGCAGCTTAGACAGGGCGTGGTATGGCTACACCTTC.

The J gene is TRBJ2-6, the V gene TRBV11-2; D possibly corresponds to TRBD2 (5 bases). V was pared by 5 bases and J by 0 bases, with 14 bases between. The CDR3 has 17 amino acids. From germline, CDR1 is SGHAT and CDR2 FQNNGV. CDR3 bases: TGTGCCAGCAGCCCGAGGGAAATCATCTCTGGGGCCAACGTCCTGACTTTC. This encodes CASSPREIISGANVLTF.

V gene TRBV6-5 combines with J gene TRBJ1-5; D may be TRBD1 (6 bases). The germline CDR1 and CDR2 sequences are MNHEY and SVGAGI. CDR3 length: 15 residues. V lost 6 bases, J lost 2 bases, and 14 bases lay in between. The CDR3 is CASRLTGLRNQPQHF. The CDR3 DNA reads as TGTGCCAGCAGACTTACAGGGCTACGCAATCAGCCCCAGCATTTT.

The V and J genes are TRBV12-3 or TRBV12-4 and TRBJ2-3; D possibly corresponds to TRBD2 (6 bases). V lost 3 bases and J lost 4, with 8 bases in between. The CDR3 totals 13 residues. CDR3 region: CASSLRGADTQYF. The CDR3 DNA reads as TGTGCCAGCAGTTTGCGGGGAGCAGATACGCAGTATTTT.

The rearrangement links TRBV2 to TRBJ2-5; 8 bases match TRBD1. After removal of 6 bases from V and 1 base from J, the junction contained 13 bases not matched to a gene. The germline V gene encodes CDR1 SNHLY and CDR2 FYNNEI. The CDR3 extends over 17 amino acids. The CDR3 sequence: CASSSGQGSGSQETQYF. The CDR3 DNA follows: TGTGCCAGCAGCTCCGGACAGGGTTCGGGATCCCAAGAGACCCAGTACTTC.

The chain joins TRBV15 to TRBJ1-5; possible D gene TRBD1, 5 bases. The V gene lost 0 bases and the J gene lost 7 bases, with 16 bases spanning the gap. Germline V gene data show CDR1 as LNHNV and CDR2 as YYDKDF (reference sequence). The CDR3 extends over 16 amino acids. CDR3 in amino acids: CATSRDQRSGRQPQHF. In DNA, the CDR3 is TGTGCCACCAGCAGAGATCAACGGTCAGGGCGACAGCCCCAGCATTTT.